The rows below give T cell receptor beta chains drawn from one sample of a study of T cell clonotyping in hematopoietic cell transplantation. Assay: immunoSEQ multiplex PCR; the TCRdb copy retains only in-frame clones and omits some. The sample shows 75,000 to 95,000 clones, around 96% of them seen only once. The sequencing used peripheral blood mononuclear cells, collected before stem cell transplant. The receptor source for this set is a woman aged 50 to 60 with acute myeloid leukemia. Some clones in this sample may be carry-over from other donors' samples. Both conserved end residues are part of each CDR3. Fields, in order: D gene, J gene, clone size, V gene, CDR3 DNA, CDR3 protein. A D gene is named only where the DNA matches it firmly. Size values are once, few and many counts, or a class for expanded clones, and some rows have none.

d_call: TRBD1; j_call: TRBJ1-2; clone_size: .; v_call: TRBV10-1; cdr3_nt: TGCGCCAGCACCCCACTCGGGACAGGGATCTTAGGGTATTATGGCTACACCTTC; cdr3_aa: CASTPLGTGILGYYGYTF
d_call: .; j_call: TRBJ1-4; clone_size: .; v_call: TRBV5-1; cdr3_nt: TGCGCCAGCAGCTTTACGGTCATCGGCGCTAATGAAAAACTGTTTTTT; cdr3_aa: CASSFTVIGANEKLFF
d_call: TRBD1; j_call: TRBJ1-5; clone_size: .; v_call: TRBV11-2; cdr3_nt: TGTGCCAGCAGCCTACGGACAGGGAGGGATCAGCCCCAGCATTTT; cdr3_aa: CASSLRTGRDQPQHF
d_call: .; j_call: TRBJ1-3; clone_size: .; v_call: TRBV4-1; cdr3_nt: TGCGCCAGCAGCCAGGATGCAGGGACTGGAAACACCATATATTTT; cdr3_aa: CASSQDAGTGNTIYF
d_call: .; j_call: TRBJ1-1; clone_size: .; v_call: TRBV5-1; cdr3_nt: TGCGCCAGCAAAAGGGAGGGGACATTTGACACTGAAGCTTTCTTT; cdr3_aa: CASKREGTFDTEAFF
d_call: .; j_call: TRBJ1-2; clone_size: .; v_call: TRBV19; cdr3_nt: TGTGCCAGTAGTATAGGACATGGCTACACCTTC; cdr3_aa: CASSIGHGYTF
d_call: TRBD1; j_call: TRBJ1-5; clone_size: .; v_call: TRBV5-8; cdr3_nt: TGTGCCAGCAGCTTCCGGCTCGGGACAGGGGCCAATCAGCCCCAGCATTTT; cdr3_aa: CASSFRLGTGANQPQHF
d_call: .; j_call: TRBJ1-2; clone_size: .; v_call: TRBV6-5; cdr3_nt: TGTGCCAGCAGTAGGACCAGAAACTATGGCTACACCTTC; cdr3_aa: CASSRTRNYGYTF
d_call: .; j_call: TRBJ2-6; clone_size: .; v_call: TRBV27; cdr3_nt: TGTGCCAGCAGTTTTCTCGAAGTCTCTGGGGCCAACGTCCTGACTTTC; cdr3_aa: CASSFLEVSGANVLTF
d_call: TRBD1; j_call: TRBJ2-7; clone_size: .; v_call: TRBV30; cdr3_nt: TGTGCCTGGGGGAAGGGGACAGGGGGACTCTACGAGCAGTACTTC; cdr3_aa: CAWGKGTGGLYEQYF
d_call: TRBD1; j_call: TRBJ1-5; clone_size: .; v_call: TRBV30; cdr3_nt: TGTGCCTGTGGACAGGGGGCCGGTCAGCCCCAGCATTTT; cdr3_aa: CACGQGAGQPQHF
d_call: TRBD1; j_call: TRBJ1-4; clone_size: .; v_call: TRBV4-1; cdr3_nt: TGCGCCAGCAGCCAAGGACAGGGAGGGAATGAAAAACTGTTTTTT; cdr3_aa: CASSQGQGGNEKLFF
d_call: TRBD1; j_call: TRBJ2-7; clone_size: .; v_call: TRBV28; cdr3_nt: TGTGCCAGCAGTATGGACAGGGGTTGGTACTTC; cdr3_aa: CASSMDRGWYF
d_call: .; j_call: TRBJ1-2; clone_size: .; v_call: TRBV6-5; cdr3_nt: TGTGCCAGCAGTTACACGGATGACTATGGCTACACCTTC; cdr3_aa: CASSYTDDYGYTF
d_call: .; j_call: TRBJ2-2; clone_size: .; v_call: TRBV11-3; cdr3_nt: TGTGCCAGCAGCTTAGATGGGGGCGGGGAGCTGTTTTTT; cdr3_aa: CASSLDGGGELFF
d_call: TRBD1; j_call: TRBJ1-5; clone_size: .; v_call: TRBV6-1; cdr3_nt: TGTGCCAGCAGTGATTTTAAGACAGGGTTTCAGCCCCAGCATTTT; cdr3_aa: CASSDFKTGFQPQHF
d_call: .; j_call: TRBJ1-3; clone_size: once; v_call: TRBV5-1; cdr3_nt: TGCGCCAGCAGCTTGGGCGATGGAAACACCATATATTTT; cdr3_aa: CASSLGDGNTIYF
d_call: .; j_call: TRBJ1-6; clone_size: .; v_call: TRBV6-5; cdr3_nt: TGTGCCAGCACCAAGGGGTTCTCGGGGGATTCACCCCTCCACTTT; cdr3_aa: CASTKGFSGDSPLHF
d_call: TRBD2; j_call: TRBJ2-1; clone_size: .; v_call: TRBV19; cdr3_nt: TGTGCCAGTAGTATGGGTAGCGGGGGGAACTACAATGAGCAGTTCTTC; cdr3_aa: CASSMGSGGNYNEQFF
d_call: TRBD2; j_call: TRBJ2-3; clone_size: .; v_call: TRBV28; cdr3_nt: TGTGCCATCAAGGGACTAGCGGACCGCACAGATACGCAGTATTTT; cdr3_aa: CAIKGLADRTDTQYF
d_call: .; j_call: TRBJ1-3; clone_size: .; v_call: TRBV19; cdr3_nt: TGTGCCAGTAGTACCTTGTCCGGTAGCTCTGGAAACACCATATATTTT; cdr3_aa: CASSTLSGSSGNTIYF
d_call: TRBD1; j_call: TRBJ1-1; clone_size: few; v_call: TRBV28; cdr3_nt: TGTGCCAGCAGTATCCCGGGACAGGGGGCGCCTAACACTGAAGCTTTCTTT; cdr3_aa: CASSIPGQGAPNTEAFF
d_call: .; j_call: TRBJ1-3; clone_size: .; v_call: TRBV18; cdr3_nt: TGTGCCAGCTCACAGGGACGGCTCTCTTTCGACACCATATATTTT; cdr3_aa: CASSQGRLSFDTIYF
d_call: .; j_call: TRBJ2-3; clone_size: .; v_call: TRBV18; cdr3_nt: TGTGCCAGCTCTCCTAGCACAGATACGCAGTATTTT; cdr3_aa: CASSPSTDTQYF
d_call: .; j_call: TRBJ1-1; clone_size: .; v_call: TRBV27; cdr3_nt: TGTGCCAGCAGTTTATTCAGTAGGAACACTGAAGCTTTCTTT; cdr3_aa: CASSLFSRNTEAFF
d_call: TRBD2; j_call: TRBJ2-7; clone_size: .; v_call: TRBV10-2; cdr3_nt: TGCGCCAGCAGTGAATCACTAGCGGGGTTCCAGCAGTACTTC; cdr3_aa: CASSESLAGFQQYF
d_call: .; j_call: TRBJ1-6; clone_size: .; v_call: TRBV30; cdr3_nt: TGTGCCTGGAGTCCTGGACCAAGCCACTATAATTCACCCCTCCACTTT; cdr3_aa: CAWSPGPSHYNSPLHF
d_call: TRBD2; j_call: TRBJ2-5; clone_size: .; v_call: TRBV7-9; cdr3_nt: TGTGCCAGCAGCTTAGCAGCCGGGACTAGCGGGAGGGCCGCGGAGACCCAGTACTTC; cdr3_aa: CASSLAAGTSGRAAETQYF
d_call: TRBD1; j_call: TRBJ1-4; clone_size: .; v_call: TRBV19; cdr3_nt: TGTGCCAGTACTATCGGGACAGGGGTGGCTAATGAAAAACTGTTTTTT; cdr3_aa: CASTIGTGVANEKLFF
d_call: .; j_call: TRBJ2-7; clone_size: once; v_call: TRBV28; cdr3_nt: TGTGCCAGCAGTTGGCAGGCGCCGTATGGGCAGTACTTC; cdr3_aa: CASSWQAPYGQYF
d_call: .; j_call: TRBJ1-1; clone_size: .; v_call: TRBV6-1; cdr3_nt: TGTGCCAGCAGTGAACTTGTTCAGACGAACACTGAAGCTTTCTTT; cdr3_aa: CASSELVQTNTEAFF
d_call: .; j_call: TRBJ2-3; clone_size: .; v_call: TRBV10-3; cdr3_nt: TGTGCCATCAGTGGGGCAGATACGCAGTATTTT; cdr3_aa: CAISGADTQYF
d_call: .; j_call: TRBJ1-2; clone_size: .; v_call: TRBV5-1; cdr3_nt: TGCGCCAGCAGCTCCTTATCAGGGTACTCCGATACTAACTATGGCTACACCTTC; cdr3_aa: CASSSLSGYSDTNYGYTF
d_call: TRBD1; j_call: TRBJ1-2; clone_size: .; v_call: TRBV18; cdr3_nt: TGTGCCAGCTCACTGAAAAGGGACAGGGATATCTATGGCTACACCTTC; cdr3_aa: CASSLKRDRDIYGYTF
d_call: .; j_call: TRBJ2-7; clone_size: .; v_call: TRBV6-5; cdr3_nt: TGTGCCAGCAGTTATGAGCTAGAGCAGTACTTC; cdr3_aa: CASSYELEQYF
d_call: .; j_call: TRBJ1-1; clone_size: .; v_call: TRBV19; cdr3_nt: TGTGCCAGTCGAATCCCTCGGATGAACACTGAAGCTTTCTTT; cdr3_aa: CASRIPRMNTEAFF
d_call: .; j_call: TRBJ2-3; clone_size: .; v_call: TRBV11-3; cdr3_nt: TGTGCCAGCAGCCAAGGGTATTTTGGGACAGATACGCAGTATTTT; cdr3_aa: CASSQGYFGTDTQYF
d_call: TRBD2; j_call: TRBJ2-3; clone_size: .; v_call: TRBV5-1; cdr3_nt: TGCGCCAGCAGCTTGGGAGCGGGGGCTCGCACAGATACGCAGTATTTT; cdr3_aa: CASSLGAGARTDTQYF
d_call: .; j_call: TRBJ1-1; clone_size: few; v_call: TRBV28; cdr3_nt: TGTGCCAGCAGTTTATTGGCAGGGTCCGGCACTGAAGCTTTCTTT; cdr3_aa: CASSLLAGSGTEAFF
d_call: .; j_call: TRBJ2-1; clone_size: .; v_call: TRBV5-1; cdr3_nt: TGCGCCAGCAGCTTGGACCTCCCACATGAGCAGTTCTTC; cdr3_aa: CASSLDLPHEQFF
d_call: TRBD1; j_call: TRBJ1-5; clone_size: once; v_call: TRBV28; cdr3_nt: TGTGCCAGCAGTTTCGGACATTCCGGACAGGGAAGAACCCAGCCCCAGCATTTT; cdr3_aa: CASSFGHSGQGRTQPQHF
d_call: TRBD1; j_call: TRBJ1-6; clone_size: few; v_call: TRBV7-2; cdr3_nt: TGTGCCAGCAGCCCCGGGACAGGGTATTCACCCCTCCACTTT; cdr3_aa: CASSPGTGYSPLHF
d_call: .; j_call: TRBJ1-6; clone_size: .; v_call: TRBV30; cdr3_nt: TGTGCCTGGAGCCCCAGGGGCTATAATTCACCCCTCCACTTT; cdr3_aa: CAWSPRGYNSPLHF
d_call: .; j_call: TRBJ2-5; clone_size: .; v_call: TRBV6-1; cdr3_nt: TGTGCCAGCAGCAGGCGACGGCAAGAGACCCAGTACTTC; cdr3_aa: CASSRRRQETQYF
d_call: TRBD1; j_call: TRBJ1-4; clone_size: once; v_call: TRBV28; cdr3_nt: TGTGCCAGCAACTTCCTGGACAGGGAAGGAGAAAAACTGTTTTTT; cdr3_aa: CASNFLDREGEKLFF
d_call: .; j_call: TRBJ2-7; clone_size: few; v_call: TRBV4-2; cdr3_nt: TGTGCCAGCAGCCAAGAAGAAGGTAGTAGTCCCTACGAGCAGTACTTC; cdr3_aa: CASSQEEGSSPYEQYF
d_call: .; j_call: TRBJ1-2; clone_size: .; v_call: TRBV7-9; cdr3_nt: TGTGCCAGCAGCTTAGGACAGATTTACTATGGCTACACCTTC; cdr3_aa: CASSLGQIYYGYTF
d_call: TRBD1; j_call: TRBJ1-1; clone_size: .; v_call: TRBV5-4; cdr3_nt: TGTGCCAGCAGCTTGCAGGGGGTCGAGGGTGAAGCTTTCTTT; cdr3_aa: CASSLQGVEGEAFF
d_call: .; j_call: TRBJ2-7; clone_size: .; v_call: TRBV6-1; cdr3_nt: TGTGCCAGCAGTGTCTACGAGCAGTACTTC; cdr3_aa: CASSVYEQYF
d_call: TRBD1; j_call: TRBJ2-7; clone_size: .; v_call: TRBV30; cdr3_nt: TGTGCCTGGAGTAACAGGGGGGCTTCCTACGAGCAGTACTTC; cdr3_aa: CAWSNRGASYEQYF
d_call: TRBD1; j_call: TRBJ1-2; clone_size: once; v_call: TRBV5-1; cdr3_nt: TGCGCCAGCAGCGGAGGACAGGGGGACTATGGCTACACCTTC; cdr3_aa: CASSGGQGDYGYTF
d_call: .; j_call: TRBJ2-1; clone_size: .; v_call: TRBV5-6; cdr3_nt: TGTGCCAGCAGCTTGTATAAGGGTCTTAGCTCCTACAATGAGCAGTTCTTC; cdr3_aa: CASSLYKGLSSYNEQFF
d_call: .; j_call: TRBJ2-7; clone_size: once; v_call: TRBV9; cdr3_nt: TGTGCCAGCAGCGTAAGGGATAGGGGAGTCTCCGAGCAGTACTTC; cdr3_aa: CASSVRDRGVSEQYF
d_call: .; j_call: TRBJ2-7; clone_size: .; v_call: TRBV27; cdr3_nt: TGTGCCAGCAGTTTAGCCGGGATCCTCTACGAGCAGTACTTC; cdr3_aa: CASSLAGILYEQYF
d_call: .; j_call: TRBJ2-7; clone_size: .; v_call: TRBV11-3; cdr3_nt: TGTGCCAGCAGCTCAAGTCCCTACGAGCAGTACTTC; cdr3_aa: CASSSSPYEQYF
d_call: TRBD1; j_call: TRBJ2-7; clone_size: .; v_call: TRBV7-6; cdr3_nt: TGTGCCAGCAGCTTGTCCGGGACAGGGAAATCCTACGAGCAGTACTTC; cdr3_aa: CASSLSGTGKSYEQYF
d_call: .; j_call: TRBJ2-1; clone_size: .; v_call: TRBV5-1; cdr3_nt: TGCGCCAGCAGCTTACGGCAGCGCAATGAGCAGTTCTTC; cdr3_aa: CASSLRQRNEQFF